The sequence of this T cell receptor beta chain was determined in a study of blood T cell repertoires in COVID-19. Using immunoSEQ multiplex PCR, the repertoire was profiled, and TCRdb retains in-frame clones only, with some absent. The data show under 85,000 clones, with roughly 88% seen just once and 5.5% to 7.5% held by the top ten. V dropped 9 bases and J dropped 2 bases, with 17 bases sitting between them. CDR1 SNHLY and CDR2 FYNNEI come from the germline V gene. The CDR3 is made up of 15 amino acids. The origin of this receptor is a man aged 70-80 years with acute or convalescent COVID-19. The specimen was peripheral blood. The rearrangement uses TRBV2 and TRBJ1-5; tentative D call: TRBD1 (6 bases). The DNA of the CDR3 is TGTGCCAGTTCGGTAGGGGGTTTAGGCAATCAGCCCCAGCATTTT. The encoded protein is CASSVGGLGNQPQHF.